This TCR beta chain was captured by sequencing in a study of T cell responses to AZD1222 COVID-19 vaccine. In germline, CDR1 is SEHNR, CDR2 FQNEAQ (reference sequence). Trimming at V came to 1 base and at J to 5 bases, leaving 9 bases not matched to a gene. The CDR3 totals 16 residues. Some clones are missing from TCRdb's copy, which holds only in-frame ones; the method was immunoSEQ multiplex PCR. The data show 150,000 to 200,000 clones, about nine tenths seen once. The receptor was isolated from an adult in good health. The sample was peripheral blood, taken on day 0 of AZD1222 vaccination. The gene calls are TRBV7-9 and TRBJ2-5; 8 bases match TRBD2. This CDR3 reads CASSLDGGALRETQYF. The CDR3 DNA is TGTGCCAGCAGCTTAGACGGGGGGGCCTTACGCGAGACCCAGTACTTC.